This T cell receptor (beta chain) came from a study of neurological immune-mediated disorders. This clonotype was observed at least ten times. TCRdb passed the 5' RACE reads through MiXCR, listing each CDR3 protein once. The sample holds 130,000 or so distinct CDR3 sequences; more than 2.5% are singletons and the top ten take roughly 1.3%. Trimming cost V 4 bases and J 4 bases, with 10 bases left between them. Per germline, CDR1 ENHRY and CDR2 SYGVKD. CDR3 size: 13 residues. The rearrangement uses TRBV10-3 and TRBJ2-5; D is unresolved. This sequence was found in a woman aged 30 to 39 with multiple sclerosis. Sequencing was performed on PBMCs. This CDR3 reads CAISGRFGETQYF. CDR3 sequence (DNA): TGTGCCATCAGTGGAAGGTTTGGAGAGACCCAGTACTTC.